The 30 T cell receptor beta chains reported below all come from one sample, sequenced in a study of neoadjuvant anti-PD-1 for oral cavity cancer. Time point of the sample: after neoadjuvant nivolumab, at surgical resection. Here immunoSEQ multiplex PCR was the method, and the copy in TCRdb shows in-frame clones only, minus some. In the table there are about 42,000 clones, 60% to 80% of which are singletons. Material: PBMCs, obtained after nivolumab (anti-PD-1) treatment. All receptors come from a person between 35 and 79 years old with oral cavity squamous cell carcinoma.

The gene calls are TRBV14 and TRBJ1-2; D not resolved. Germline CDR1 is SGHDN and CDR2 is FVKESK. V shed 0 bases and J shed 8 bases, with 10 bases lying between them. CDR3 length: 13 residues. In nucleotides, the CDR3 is TGTGCCAGCAGCCAAGATCTTGTAAAAGGCTACACCTTC. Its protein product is CASSQDLVKGYTF. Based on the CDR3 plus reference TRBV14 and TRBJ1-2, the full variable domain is EAGVTQFPSHSVIEKGQTVTLRCDPISGHDNLYWYRRVMGKEIKFLLHFVKESKQDESGMPNNRFLAERTGGTYSTLKVQPAELEDSGVYFCASSQDLVKGYTFGSGTRLTVV.

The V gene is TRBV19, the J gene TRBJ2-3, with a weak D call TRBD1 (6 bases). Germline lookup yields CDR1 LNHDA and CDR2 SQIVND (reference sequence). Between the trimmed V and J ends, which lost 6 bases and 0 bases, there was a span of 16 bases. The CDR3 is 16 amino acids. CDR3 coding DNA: TGTGCCAGTAGAAGGGACACCCAGGCTAGCACAGATACGCAGTATTTT. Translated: CASRRDTQASTDTQYF.

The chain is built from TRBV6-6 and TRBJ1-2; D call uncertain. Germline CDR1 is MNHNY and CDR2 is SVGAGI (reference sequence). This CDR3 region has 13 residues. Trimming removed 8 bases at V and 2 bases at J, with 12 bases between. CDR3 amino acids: CASRKGRNYGYTF. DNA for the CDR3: TGTGCCAGCCGGAAAGGGAGAAACTATGGCTACACCTTC.

The CDR3 spells CACPGVGNTEAFF. The CDR3 DNA sequence: TGTGCCTGTCCAGGGGTCGGAAACACTGAAGCTTTCTTT. This rearrangement joins TRBV30 to TRBJ1-1, with TRBD1 as a possible D gene (6 bases). V lost 6 bases to trimming and J lost 2 bases, with 13 bases between them. The germline V gene encodes CDR1 GTSNPN and CDR2 SVGIG (reference sequence). This CDR3 region has 13 residues.

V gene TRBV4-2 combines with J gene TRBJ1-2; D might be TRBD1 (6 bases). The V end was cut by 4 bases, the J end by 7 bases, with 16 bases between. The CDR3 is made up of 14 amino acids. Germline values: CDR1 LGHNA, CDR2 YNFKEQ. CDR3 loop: CASSPEGGTGGYTF. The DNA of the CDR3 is TGTGCCAGCAGCCCCGAGGGGGGAACGGGTGGCTACACCTTC.

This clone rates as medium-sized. CDR3 protein: CASSLLIGAGEAFF. The CDR3 DNA sequence: TGTGCCAGCAGCTTATTGATCGGCGCGGGAGAAGCTTTCTTT. This rearrangement joins TRBV5-5 to TRBJ1-1; no clear D gene. The V end was cut by 2 bases, the J end by 8 bases, with 16 bases between. CDR1 and CDR2 from the germline V gene are SGHKS and YYEKEE (reference sequence). This CDR3 comprises 14 residues.

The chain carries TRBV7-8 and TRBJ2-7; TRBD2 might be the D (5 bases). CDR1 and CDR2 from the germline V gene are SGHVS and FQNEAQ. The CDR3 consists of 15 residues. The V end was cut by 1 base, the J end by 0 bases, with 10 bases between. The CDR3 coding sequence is TGTGCCAGCAGCTTAGGTGGGAGTTCCTCCTACGAGCAGTACTTC. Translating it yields CASSLGGSSSYEQYF.

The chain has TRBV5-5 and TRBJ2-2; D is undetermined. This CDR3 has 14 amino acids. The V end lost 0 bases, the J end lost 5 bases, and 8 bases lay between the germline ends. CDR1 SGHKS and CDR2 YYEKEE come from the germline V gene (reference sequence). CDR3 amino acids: CASSLVVATGELFF. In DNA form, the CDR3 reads TGTGCCAGCAGCTTGGTTGTGGCTACCGGGGAGCTGTTTTTT.

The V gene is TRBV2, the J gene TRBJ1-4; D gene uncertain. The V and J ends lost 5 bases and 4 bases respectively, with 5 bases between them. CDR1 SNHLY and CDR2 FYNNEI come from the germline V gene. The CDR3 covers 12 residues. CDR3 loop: CASSYGNEKLFF. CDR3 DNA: TGTGCCAGCAGTTATGGTAATGAAAAACTGTTTTTT.

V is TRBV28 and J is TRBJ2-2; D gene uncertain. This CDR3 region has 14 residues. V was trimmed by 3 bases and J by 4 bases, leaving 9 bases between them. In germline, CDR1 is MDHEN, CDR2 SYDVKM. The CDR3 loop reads CASSLAQATGELFF. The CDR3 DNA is TGTGCCAGCAGTTTGGCTCAAGCCACCGGGGAGCTGTTTTTT.

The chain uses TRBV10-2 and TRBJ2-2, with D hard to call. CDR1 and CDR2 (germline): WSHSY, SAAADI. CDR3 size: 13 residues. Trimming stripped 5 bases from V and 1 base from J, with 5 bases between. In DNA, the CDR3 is TGCGCCAGCAGTCGGCAGAACACCGGGGAGCTGTTTTTT. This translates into CASSRQNTGELFF.

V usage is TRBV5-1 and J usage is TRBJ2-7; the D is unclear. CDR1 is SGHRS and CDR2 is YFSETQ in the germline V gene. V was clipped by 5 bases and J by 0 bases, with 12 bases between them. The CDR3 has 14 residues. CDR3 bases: TGCGCCAGCAGAATGACTCTACGCTCCTACGAGCAGTACTTC. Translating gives CASRMTLRSYEQYF.

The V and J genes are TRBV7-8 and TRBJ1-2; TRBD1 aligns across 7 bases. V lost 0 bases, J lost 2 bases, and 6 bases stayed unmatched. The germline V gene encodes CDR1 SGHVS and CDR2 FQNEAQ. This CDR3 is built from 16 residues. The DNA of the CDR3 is TGTGCCAGCAGCTTAGCGGGGACAGCCCTCAACTATGGCTACACCTTC. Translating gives CASSLAGTALNYGYTF.

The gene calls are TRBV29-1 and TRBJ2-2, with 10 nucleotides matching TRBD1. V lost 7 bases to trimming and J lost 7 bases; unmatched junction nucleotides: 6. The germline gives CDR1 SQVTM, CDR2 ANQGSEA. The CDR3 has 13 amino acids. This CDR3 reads CSGGGQGFGELFF. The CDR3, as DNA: TGCAGCGGCGGGGGACAGGGGTTCGGGGAGCTGTTTTTT.

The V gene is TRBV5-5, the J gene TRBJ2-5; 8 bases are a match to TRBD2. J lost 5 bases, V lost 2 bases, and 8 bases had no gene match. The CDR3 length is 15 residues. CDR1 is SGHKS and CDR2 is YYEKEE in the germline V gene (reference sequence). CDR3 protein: CASSFGSGARETQYF. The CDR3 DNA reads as TGTGCCAGCAGCTTCGGTAGCGGGGCTAGGGAGACCCAGTACTTC.

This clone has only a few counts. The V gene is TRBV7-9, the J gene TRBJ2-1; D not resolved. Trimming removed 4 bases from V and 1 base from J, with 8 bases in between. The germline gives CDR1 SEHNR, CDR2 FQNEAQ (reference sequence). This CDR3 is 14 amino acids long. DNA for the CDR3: TGTGCCAGCAGCTCCCAGGTTTCCTACAATGAGCAGTTCTTC. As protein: CASSSQVSYNEQFF.

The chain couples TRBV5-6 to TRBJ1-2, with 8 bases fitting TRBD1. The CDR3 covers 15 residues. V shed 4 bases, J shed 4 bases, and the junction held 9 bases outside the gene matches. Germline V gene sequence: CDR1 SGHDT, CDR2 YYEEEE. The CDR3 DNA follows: TGTGCCAGCAGCCTCGCCGACAGGGGCGCCTATGGCTACACCTTC. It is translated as CASSLADRGAYGYTF.

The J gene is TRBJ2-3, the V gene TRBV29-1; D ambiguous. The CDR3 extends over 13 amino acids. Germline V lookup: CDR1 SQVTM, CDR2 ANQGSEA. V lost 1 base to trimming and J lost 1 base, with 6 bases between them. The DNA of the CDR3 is TGCAGCGTTGAAGGGATCGGCACAGATACGCAGTATTTT. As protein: CSVEGIGTDTQYF.

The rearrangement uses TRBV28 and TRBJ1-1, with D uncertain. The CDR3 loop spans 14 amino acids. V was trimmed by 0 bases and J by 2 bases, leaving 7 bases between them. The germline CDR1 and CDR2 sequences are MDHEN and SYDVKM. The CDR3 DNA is TGTGCCAGCAGTTTATGGGGAATTAACACTGAAGCTTTCTTT. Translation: CASSLWGINTEAFF.

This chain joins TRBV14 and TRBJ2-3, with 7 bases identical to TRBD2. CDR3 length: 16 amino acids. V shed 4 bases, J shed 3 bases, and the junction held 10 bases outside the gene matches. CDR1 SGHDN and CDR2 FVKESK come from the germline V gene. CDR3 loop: CASSLGLGMPTDTQYF. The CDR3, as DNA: TGTGCCAGCAGCCTCGGACTAGGGATGCCAACAGATACGCAGTATTTT.

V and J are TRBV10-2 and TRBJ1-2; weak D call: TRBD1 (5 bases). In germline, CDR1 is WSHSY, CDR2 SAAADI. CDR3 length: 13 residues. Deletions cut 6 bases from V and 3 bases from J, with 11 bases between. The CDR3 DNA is TGCGCCAGCAGGGGCAGGGAGGACTATGGCTACACCTTC. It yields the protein CASRGREDYGYTF.

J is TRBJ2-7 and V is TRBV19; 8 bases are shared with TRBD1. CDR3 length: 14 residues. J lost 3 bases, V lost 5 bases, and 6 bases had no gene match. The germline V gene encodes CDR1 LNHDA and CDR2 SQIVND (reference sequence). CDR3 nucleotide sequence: TGTGCCAGTAGTGAAAACAGGGGGTTCTACGAGCAGTACTTC. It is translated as CASSENRGFYEQYF.

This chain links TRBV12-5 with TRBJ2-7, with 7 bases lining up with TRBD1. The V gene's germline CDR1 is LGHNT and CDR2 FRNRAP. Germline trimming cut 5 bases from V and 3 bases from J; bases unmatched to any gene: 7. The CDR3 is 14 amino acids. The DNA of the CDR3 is TGTGCTAGTGGTCCCGGACAGGTCAACTACGAGCAGTACTTC. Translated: CASGPGQVNYEQYF. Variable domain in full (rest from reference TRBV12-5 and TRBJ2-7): DARVTQTPRHKVTEMGQEVTMRCQPILGHNTVFWYRQTMMQGLELLAYFRNRAPLDDSGMPKDRFSAEMPDATLATLKIQPSEPRDSAVYFCASGPGQVNYEQYFGPGTRLTVT.

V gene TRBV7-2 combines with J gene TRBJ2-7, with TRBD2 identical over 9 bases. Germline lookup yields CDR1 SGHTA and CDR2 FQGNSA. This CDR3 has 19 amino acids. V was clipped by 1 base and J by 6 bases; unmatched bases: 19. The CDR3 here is CASSLDPRASGGLQGEQYF. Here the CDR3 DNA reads TGTGCCAGCAGCTTAGATCCCCGGGCCAGCGGGGGGCTGCAGGGCGAGCAGTACTTC.

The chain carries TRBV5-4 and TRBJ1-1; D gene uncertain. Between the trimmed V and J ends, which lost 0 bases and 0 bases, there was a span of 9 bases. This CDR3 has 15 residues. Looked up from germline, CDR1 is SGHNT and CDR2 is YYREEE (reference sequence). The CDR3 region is CASSLAGGLNTEAFF. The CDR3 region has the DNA TGTGCCAGCAGCTTGGCCGGCGGTTTGAACACTGAAGCTTTCTTT.

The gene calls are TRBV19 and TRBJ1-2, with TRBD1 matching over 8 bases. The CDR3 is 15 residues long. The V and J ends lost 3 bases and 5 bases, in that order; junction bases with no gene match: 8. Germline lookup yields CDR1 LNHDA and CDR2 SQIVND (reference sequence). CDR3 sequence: CASSILPGTGYGYTF. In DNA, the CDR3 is TGTGCCAGTAGTATCCTTCCCGGGACAGGATATGGCTACACCTTC. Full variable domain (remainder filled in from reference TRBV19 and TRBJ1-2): DGGITQSPKYLFRKEGQNVTLSCEQNLNHDAMYWYRQDPGQGLRLIYYSQIVNDFQKGDIAEGYSVSREKKESFPLTVTSAQKNPTAFYLCASSILPGTGYGYTFGSGTRLTVV.

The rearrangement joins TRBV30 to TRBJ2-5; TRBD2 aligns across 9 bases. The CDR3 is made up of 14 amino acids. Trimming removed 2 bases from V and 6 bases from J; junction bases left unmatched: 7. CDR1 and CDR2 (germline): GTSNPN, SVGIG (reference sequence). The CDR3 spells CAWSKRAGGQTQYF. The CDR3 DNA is TGTGCCTGGAGTAAAAGGGCGGGGGGGCAGACCCAGTACTTC.

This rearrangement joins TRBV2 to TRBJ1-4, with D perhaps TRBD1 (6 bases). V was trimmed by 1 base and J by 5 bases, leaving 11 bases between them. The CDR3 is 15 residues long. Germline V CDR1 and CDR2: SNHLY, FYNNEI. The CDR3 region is CASSEGGQGNEKLFF. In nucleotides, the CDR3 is TGTGCCAGCAGTGAAGGCGGGCAGGGGAATGAAAAACTGTTTTTT.

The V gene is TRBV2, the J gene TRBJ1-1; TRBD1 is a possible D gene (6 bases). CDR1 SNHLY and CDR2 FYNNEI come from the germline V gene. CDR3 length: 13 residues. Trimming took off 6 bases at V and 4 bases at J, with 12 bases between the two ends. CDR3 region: CASRGAPGTEAFF. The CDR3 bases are TGTGCCAGCAGGGGGGCGCCGGGCACTGAAGCTTTCTTT.

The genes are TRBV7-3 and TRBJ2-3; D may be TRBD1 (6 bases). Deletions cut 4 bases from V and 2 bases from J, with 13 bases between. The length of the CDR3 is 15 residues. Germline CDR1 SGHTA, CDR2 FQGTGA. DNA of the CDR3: TGTGCCAGCAGCTACCGAATGGGGGCCACAGATACGCAGTATTTT. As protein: CASSYRMGATDTQYF.